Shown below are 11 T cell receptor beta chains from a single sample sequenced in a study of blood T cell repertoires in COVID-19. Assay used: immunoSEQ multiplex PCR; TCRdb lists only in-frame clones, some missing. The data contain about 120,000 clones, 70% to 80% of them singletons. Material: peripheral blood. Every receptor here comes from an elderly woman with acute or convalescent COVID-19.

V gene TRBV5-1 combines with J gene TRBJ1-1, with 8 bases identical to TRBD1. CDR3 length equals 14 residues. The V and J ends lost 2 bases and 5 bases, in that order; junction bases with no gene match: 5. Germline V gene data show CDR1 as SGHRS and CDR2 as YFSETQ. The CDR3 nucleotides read TGCGCCAGCAGCTTAGACAGGGGCGGGACTGAAGCTTTCTTT. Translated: CASSLDRGGTEAFF.

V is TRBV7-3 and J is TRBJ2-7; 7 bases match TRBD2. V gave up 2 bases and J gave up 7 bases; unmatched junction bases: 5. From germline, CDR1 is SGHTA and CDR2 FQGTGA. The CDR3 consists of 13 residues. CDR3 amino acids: CASSLSGGSEQYF. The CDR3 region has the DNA TGTGCCAGCAGCTTATCCGGCGGGAGTGAGCAGTACTTC.

For the CDR3, the DNA is TGTGCCAGCAGTCTGAGGGCAGGGGGAAATTCACCCCTCCACTTT. Translated, it gives CASSLRAGGNSPLHF. The rearrangement links TRBV28 to TRBJ1-6; 7 nucleotides agree with TRBD1. V lost 5 bases to trimming and J lost 7 bases; unmatched junction nucleotides: 8. CDR1 is MDHEN, CDR2 SYDVKM, per germline. The CDR3 is 15 amino acids.

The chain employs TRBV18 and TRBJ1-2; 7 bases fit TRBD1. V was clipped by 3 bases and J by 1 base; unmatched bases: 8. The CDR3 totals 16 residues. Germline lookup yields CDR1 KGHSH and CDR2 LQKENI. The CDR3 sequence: CASSPSGQLVNYGYTF. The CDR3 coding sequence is TGTGCCAGCTCACCGTCGGGACAGCTAGTTAACTATGGCTACACCTTC.

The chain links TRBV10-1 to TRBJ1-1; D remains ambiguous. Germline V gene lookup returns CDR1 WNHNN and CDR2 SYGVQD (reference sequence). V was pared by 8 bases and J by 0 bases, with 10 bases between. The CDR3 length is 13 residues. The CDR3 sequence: CASARGMNTEAFF. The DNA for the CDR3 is TGCGCCAGCGCCCGGGGAATGAACACTGAAGCTTTCTTT.

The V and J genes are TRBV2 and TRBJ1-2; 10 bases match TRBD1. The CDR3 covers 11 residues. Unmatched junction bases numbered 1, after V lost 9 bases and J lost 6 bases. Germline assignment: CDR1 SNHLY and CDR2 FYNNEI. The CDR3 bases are TGTGCCAGGGACAGGGGGAATGGCTACACCTTC. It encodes CARDRGNGYTF.

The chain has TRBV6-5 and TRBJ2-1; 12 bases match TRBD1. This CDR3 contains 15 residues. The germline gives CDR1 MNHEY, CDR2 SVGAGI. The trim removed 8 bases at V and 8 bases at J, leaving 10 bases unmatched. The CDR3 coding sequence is TGTGCCAGCTCCAAAACCGGGACAGGGGGCTATGAGCAGTTCTTC. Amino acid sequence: CASSKTGTGGYEQFF.

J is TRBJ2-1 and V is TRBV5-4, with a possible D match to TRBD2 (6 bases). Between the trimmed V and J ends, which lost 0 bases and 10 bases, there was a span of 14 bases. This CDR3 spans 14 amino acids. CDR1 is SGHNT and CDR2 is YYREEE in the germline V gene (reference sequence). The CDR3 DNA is TGTGCCAGCAGCTTGGAGGGAGGAGTAAGGGAGCAGTTCTTC. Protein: CASSLEGGVREQFF.

In DNA form, the CDR3 reads TGTGCCAGCAGTCCCGGTTCTAACTATGGCTACACCTTC. This codes for CASSPGSNYGYTF. The chain joins TRBV7-3 to TRBJ1-2; D is unresolved. Trimming removed 6 bases at V and 0 bases at J, with 8 bases between. The CDR3 has 13 residues. Germline V gives CDR1 SGHTA, CDR2 FQGTGA.

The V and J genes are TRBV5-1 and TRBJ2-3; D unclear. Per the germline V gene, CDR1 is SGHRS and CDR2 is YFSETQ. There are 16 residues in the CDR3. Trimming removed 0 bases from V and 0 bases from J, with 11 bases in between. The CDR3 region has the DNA TGCGCCAGCAGCTTGGGGCGAGGAACTAGCACAGATACGCAGTATTTT. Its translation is CASSLGRGTSTDTQYF. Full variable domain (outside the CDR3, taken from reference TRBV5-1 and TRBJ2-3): KAGVTQTPRYLIKTRGQQVTLSCSPISGHRSVSWYQQTPGQGLQFLFEYFSETQRNKGNFPGRFSGRQFSNSRSEMNVSTLELGDSALYLCASSLGRGTSTDTQYFGPGTRLTVL.

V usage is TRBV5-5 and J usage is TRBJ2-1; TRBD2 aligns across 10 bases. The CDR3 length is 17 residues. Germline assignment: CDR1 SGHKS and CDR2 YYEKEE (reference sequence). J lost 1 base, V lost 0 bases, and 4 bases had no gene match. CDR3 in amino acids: CASSLEPTSGSYNEQFF. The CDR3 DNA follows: TGTGCCAGCAGCTTGGAGCCGACTAGCGGGTCCTACAATGAGCAGTTCTTC.